Sequencing of this T cell receptor beta chain was carried out in a study of blood T cell repertoires in COVID-19. Turning to the study itself: Samples taken during acute and convalescent COVID-19 were collected in the United States, Italy and Spain. From T cells, B-cell-depleted T cells, or PBMCs came the material, which was cDNA or gDNA.

This CDR3 is 14 amino acids long. Trimming cost V 7 bases and J 9 bases, with 19 bases left between them. In germline, CDR1 is MNHEY, CDR2 SMNVEV (reference sequence). Per the study methods: By means of reference gene primer amplification, nucleated cell counts were estimated. The data were produced by immunoSEQ multiplex PCR, yet TCRdb's version contains in-frame clones alone and is incomplete. Clone size and the V and J calls come from that table; the DNA yielded D and trimming. This sample has hundreds of thousands of clones, with approximately 81% found just once. This receptor was identified in a woman of 80 years or more with acute or convalescent COVID-19. The chain uses TRBV27 and TRBJ1-5, with D tentatively TRBD1 (6 bases). Material for sequencing was peripheral blood. CDR3 residues: CASTHPGQLRPQHF. CDR3 sequence (DNA): TGTGCCAGCACCCACCCCGGACAGCTCCGGCCCCAGCATTTT.